This T cell receptor beta chain was found in a study of cytomegalovirus exposure and HLA in healthy donors. With 60 Vbeta and 13 Jbeta primers, the PCR was carried out. TCRdb's table, derived via immunoSEQ multiplex PCR, lists solely in-frame clones and lacks some. The sample consists of about 120,000 clones, around 80% of them appearing once. A remark on this clone: Its antigen remains unidentified.

The germline CDR1 and CDR2 sequences are MNHEY and SMNVEV (reference sequence). The trim removed 4 bases at V and 7 bases at J, leaving 10 bases unmatched. This CDR3 contains 14 residues. Whole-study findings and limits: Association of approximately 18,000 TCR beta sequences with HLA alleles was found at 0.05 false discovery rate in a later analysis.

This TCR was sampled from a woman between 18 and 29 years old in good health and CMV-seronegative. The source material was PBMCs. The V and J genes are TRBV27 and TRBJ2-7; 7 bases are a match to TRBD1. CDR3 residues: CASSSTGPPLEQYF. CDR3 coding DNA: TGTGCCAGCAGTTCGACAGGGCCTCCTCTTGAGCAGTACTTC.